The sample holds a few counts of the clone carrying this T cell receptor (beta chain). What it binds is unknown. The data stem from a study of T-cell reconstitution after alpha-beta-depleted transplantation in children. Study-wide results and caveats: Some patients showed high day-60 TCRbeta diversity, which derived from surviving recipient T cells and thymic progenitors.

The library targeted TCRbeta and was prepared with unique molecular identifiers. TCRdb used MiXCR to reprocess the PCR reads, holding one entry per CDR3 protein. The sample yields about 870,000 distinct CDR3 sequences, about 15% seen once. The CDR3 is 15 residues long. Germline values: CDR1 SNHLY, CDR2 FYNNEI. V was pared by 4 bases and J by 2 bases, with 14 bases between. The chain joins TRBV2 to TRBJ1-2, with D uncertain. Here the sequenced sample was PBMCs, mostly from graft donor cells, taken 360 days after TCRalphabeta/CD19-depleted stem cell transplant. The origin of this receptor is a male patient under 18 who had a stem cell transplant for acute lymphoblastic leukemia, so the T cells may come from the graft donor. The CDR3 coding sequence is TGTGCCAGCAGTGTCTGGTCAGGAGGAAACTATGGCTACACCTTC. This codes for CASSVWSGGNYGYTF. Full variable domain (outside the CDR3, taken from reference TRBV2 and TRBJ1-2): EPEVTQTPSHQVTQMGQEVILRCVPISNHLYFYWYRQILGQKVEFLVSFYNNEISEKSEIFDDQFSVERPDGSNFTLKIRSTKLEDSAMYFCASSVWSGGNYGYTFGSGTRLTVV.